This T cell receptor beta chain was sequenced during a study of cytomegalovirus exposure and HLA in healthy donors. With 60 Vbeta and 13 Jbeta primers, the PCR was carried out. The repertoire was sequenced with immunoSEQ multiplex PCR; TCRdb's copy has only in-frame clones and lacks some. The sample has around 200,000 clones, over 65% seen once. This clone appeared once. The germline V gene encodes CDR1 SGHNT and CDR2 YYREEE (reference sequence). Trimming shortened V by 0 bases and J by 4 bases, and 5 bases separated the two germline ends. The CDR3 loop spans 14 amino acids. Sequenced: PBMCs. This clonotype was sampled from a woman aged 45-65 years in good health and CMV-seropositive. This chain links TRBV5-4 with TRBJ1-6; D uncertain. The CDR3 coding sequence is TGTGCCAGCAGCTTGGATAGATATAATTCACCCCTCCACTTT. As protein: CASSLDRYNSPLHF.